This TCR beta chain comes out of a study of T cell responses to AZD1222 COVID-19 vaccine. At the level of the study: Combined were second doses at about 4 or about 12 weeks.

The study, taken as a whole, reports: CD4 TCRs linked to vaccination spanned spike, dominating at 160-218 and 743-854.

Note on this clone: What it recognizes is unknown.

Clones were read by immunoSEQ multiplex PCR, and TCRdb kept only the in-frame ones, dropping some. The repertoire holds approximately 160,000 clones, with 85% to 95% as singletons. Germline CDR1 MDHEN, CDR2 SYDVKM. Trimming at V came to 4 bases and at J to 0 bases, leaving 13 bases not matched to a gene. The CDR3 is 18 residues long. The chain has TRBV28 and TRBJ2-3; 7 nucleotides match TRBD1. The source material was peripheral blood, sampled on day 0 of AZD1222 vaccination. The source of this sequence is an adult in good health. Here the CDR3 reads CASSSSTGTAPSTDTQYF. The CDR3 bases are TGTGCCAGCAGTTCCTCCACCGGGACAGCACCTAGCACAGATACGCAGTATTTT.